This is a list of T cell receptor beta chains from one sample in a study of blood T cell repertoires in COVID-19. Assay used: immunoSEQ multiplex PCR; TCRdb lists only in-frame clones, some missing. The top ten hold about 4% of the sample, which has 90,000 to 150,000 clones, around 80% seen once. The sequencing sample was made of peripheral blood. The receptors here all came from a woman older than 75 with acute or convalescent COVID-19. Each CDR3 is given with its conserved first and last residue. Each record gives: J gene, clone size, V gene, D gene, CDR3 protein, CDR3 DNA. D genes are given only for firm matches. Only part of the rows carry a size: once, few, many, or a class if the clone is expanded.

J gene: TRBJ1-6; clone size: -; V gene: TRBV18; D gene: TRBD1; CDR3 protein: CASAGQGDSPLHF; CDR3 DNA: TGTGCCAGCGCCGGACAGGGGGACTCACCCCTCCACTTT
J gene: TRBJ1-6; clone size: few; V gene: TRBV4-3; D gene: TRBD1; CDR3 protein: CASSWDRGLLDSPLHF; CDR3 DNA: TGCGCCAGCAGCTGGGACAGGGGGCTTCTCGATTCACCCCTCCACTTT
J gene: TRBJ1-4; clone size: -; V gene: TRBV30; D gene: TRBD1; CDR3 protein: CAWNPDRFEKLFF; CDR3 DNA: TGTGCCTGGAACCCGGACAGGTTTGAAAAACTGTTTTTT
J gene: TRBJ1-3; clone size: -; V gene: TRBV19; D gene: -; CDR3 protein: CASSTNSRDTIYF; CDR3 DNA: TGTGCCAGTAGTACAAACAGCCGAGACACCATATATTTT
J gene: TRBJ2-3; clone size: -; V gene: TRBV6-6; D gene: -; CDR3 protein: CASSYGAGYTDTQYF; CDR3 DNA: TGTGCCAGCAGTTACGGAGCAGGGTACACAGATACGCAGTATTTT
J gene: TRBJ1-2; clone size: -; V gene: TRBV9; D gene: TRBD1; CDR3 protein: CASSARQGVSGGYTF; CDR3 DNA: TGTGCCAGCAGCGCAAGACAGGGGGTGTCCGGTGGCTACACCTTC
J gene: TRBJ1-5; clone size: -; V gene: TRBV7-2; D gene: TRBD1; CDR3 protein: CASSLRATGGVDQPQHF; CDR3 DNA: TGTGCCAGCAGCTTAAGGGCGACAGGGGGAGTTGATCAGCCCCAGCATTTT
J gene: TRBJ2-7; clone size: -; V gene: TRBV3-1/TRBV3-2; D gene: -; CDR3 protein: CASSQAGGSYEQYF; CDR3 DNA: TGTGCCAGCAGCCAGGCCGGCGGATCCTACGAGCAGTACTTC
J gene: TRBJ2-3; clone size: -; V gene: TRBV5-4; D gene: -; CDR3 protein: CASSLEGSTNTQYF; CDR3 DNA: TGTGCCAGCAGCTTGGAAGGTAGCACCAATACGCAGTATTTT
J gene: TRBJ2-5; clone size: -; V gene: TRBV3-1/TRBV3-2; D gene: -; CDR3 protein: CASSQEATSKETQYF; CDR3 DNA: TGTGCCAGCAGCCAAGAGGCGACATCAAAAGAGACCCAGTACTTC
J gene: TRBJ2-7; clone size: few; V gene: TRBV7-2; D gene: -; CDR3 protein: CASSLVRGRASEQYF; CDR3 DNA: TGTGCCAGCAGCTTAGTAAGGGGGAGGGCCAGCGAGCAGTACTTC
J gene: TRBJ1-1; clone size: -; V gene: TRBV19; D gene: TRBD1; CDR3 protein: CASSTGQGREAFF; CDR3 DNA: TGTGCCAGTAGTACCGGACAGGGCCGAGAAGCTTTCTTT
J gene: TRBJ1-6; clone size: -; V gene: TRBV4-2; D gene: TRBD1; CDR3 protein: CASSHPGTVDSPLHF; CDR3 DNA: TGTGCCAGCAGCCATCCCGGGACAGTGGATTCACCCCTCCACTTT
J gene: TRBJ1-1; clone size: few; V gene: TRBV6-5; D gene: TRBD1; CDR3 protein: CASSGQGNVAFF; CDR3 DNA: TGTGCCAGCAGCGGACAGGGAAACGTGGCTTTCTTT
J gene: TRBJ2-1; clone size: -; V gene: TRBV4-3; D gene: TRBD2; CDR3 protein: CASSLQTSRAYNEQFF; CDR3 DNA: TGCGCCAGCAGCCTTCAGACTAGCAGAGCATACAATGAGCAGTTCTTC
J gene: TRBJ1-2; clone size: few; V gene: TRBV3-1/TRBV3-2; D gene: -; CDR3 protein: CASTLGSYNGYTF; CDR3 DNA: TGTGCCAGCACCCTCGGGAGTTACAATGGCTACACCTTC
J gene: TRBJ1-2; clone size: -; V gene: TRBV5-1; D gene: TRBD1; CDR3 protein: CASSFNMGQETYSYGYTF; CDR3 DNA: TGCGCCAGCAGCTTTAACATGGGACAGGAAACCTACTCCTATGGCTACACCTTC
J gene: TRBJ1-1; clone size: -; V gene: TRBV2; D gene: -; CDR3 protein: CASNLRDWEAFF; CDR3 DNA: TGTGCCAGCAATCTCAGGGATTGGGAAGCTTTCTTT
J gene: TRBJ1-3; clone size: -; V gene: TRBV11-3; D gene: -; CDR3 protein: CASSSGDTRTGNTIYF; CDR3 DNA: TGTGCCAGCAGCTCCGGGGACACCCGAACGGGAAACACCATATATTTT
J gene: TRBJ2-7; clone size: once; V gene: TRBV28; D gene: TRBD1; CDR3 protein: CASSSPGQGASEQYF; CDR3 DNA: TGTGCCAGCAGCAGCCCGGGACAGGGGGCGAGCGAGCAGTACTTC
J gene: TRBJ1-1; clone size: -; V gene: TRBV10-3; D gene: -; CDR3 protein: CAINARDRGTEAFF; CDR3 DNA: TGTGCCATCAATGCCAGGGATAGGGGCACTGAAGCTTTCTTT
J gene: TRBJ2-1; clone size: -; V gene: TRBV7-3; D gene: -; CDR3 protein: CASTRKRPSSYNEQFF; CDR3 DNA: TGTGCCAGCACCCGAAAGCGGCCGAGCTCCTACAATGAGCAGTTCTTC
J gene: TRBJ2-1; clone size: many; V gene: TRBV7-9; D gene: -; CDR3 protein: CASSLLADFYNEQFF; CDR3 DNA: TGTGCCAGCAGCTTATTGGCGGACTTTTACAATGAGCAGTTCTTC
J gene: TRBJ2-2; clone size: -; V gene: TRBV6-6; D gene: -; CDR3 protein: CASSTGPPVGELFF; CDR3 DNA: TGTGCCAGCAGTACGGGTCCCCCGGTCGGGGAGCTGTTTTTT
J gene: TRBJ1-4; clone size: once; V gene: TRBV19; D gene: -; CDR3 protein: CASSMDQLGEKLFF; CDR3 DNA: TGTGCCAGTAGTATGGACCAACTAGGGGAAAAACTGTTTTTT
J gene: TRBJ1-4; clone size: -; V gene: TRBV30; D gene: -; CDR3 protein: CAWSPSGEKLFF; CDR3 DNA: TGTGCCTGGAGCCCATCGGGTGAAAAACTGTTTTTT
J gene: TRBJ1-5; clone size: -; V gene: TRBV7-2; D gene: TRBD1; CDR3 protein: CASSFTTGVNQPQHF; CDR3 DNA: TGTGCCAGCAGTTTCACGACAGGGGTTAATCAGCCCCAGCATTTT
J gene: TRBJ1-5; clone size: -; V gene: TRBV10-3; D gene: -; CDR3 protein: CAISESMRGNQPQHF; CDR3 DNA: TGTGCCATCAGTGAGTCAATGAGGGGCAATCAGCCCCAGCATTTT
J gene: TRBJ2-2; clone size: once; V gene: TRBV4-3; D gene: TRBD2; CDR3 protein: CASSQEAGGLTGELFF; CDR3 DNA: TGCGCCAGCAGCCAAGAAGCGGGGGGGCTGACCGGGGAGCTGTTTTTT
J gene: TRBJ1-5; clone size: -; V gene: TRBV28; D gene: TRBD1; CDR3 protein: CASSPDRVQPQHF; CDR3 DNA: TGTGCCAGCAGTCCGGACAGGGTTCAGCCCCAGCATTTT
J gene: TRBJ1-1; clone size: -; V gene: TRBV7-9; D gene: TRBD1; CDR3 protein: CASSLRTGAPTEAFF; CDR3 DNA: TGTGCCAGCAGCTTAAGGACAGGGGCCCCCACTGAAGCTTTCTTT
J gene: TRBJ1-3; clone size: -; V gene: TRBV4-2; D gene: TRBD1; CDR3 protein: CASSQYTGGAGNTIYF; CDR3 DNA: TGTGCCAGCAGCCAGTACACAGGGGGCGCGGGGAACACCATATATTTT
J gene: TRBJ2-1; clone size: -; V gene: TRBV7-9; D gene: TRBD2; CDR3 protein: CASSPGTRGVPTGEQFF; CDR3 DNA: TGTGCCAGCAGCCCCGGGACTAGAGGGGTCCCCACAGGTGAGCAGTTCTTC
J gene: TRBJ1-6; clone size: -; V gene: TRBV2; D gene: TRBD1; CDR3 protein: CASRRQGAVRNSPLHF; CDR3 DNA: TGTGCCAGCAGACGACAGGGGGCAGTTCGAAATTCACCCCTCCACTTT
J gene: TRBJ2-1; clone size: -; V gene: TRBV6-2/TRBV6-3; D gene: -; CDR3 protein: CASSGRRWGEQFF; CDR3 DNA: TGTGCCAGCAGCGGACGGAGGTGGGGTGAGCAGTTCTTC
J gene: TRBJ2-2; clone size: many; V gene: TRBV11-2; D gene: -; CDR3 protein: CASSLYGSGNTGELFF; CDR3 DNA: TGTGCCAGCAGCTTATATGGTAGCGGGAACACCGGGGAGCTGTTTTTT
J gene: TRBJ1-2; clone size: -; V gene: TRBV28; D gene: -; CDR3 protein: CASSGYDYGYTF; CDR3 DNA: TGTGCCAGCAGCGGTTACGACTATGGCTACACCTTC
J gene: TRBJ1-5; clone size: -; V gene: TRBV2; D gene: TRBD1; CDR3 protein: CASSQDRSNQPQHF; CDR3 DNA: TGTGCCAGCAGTCAGGACAGGAGCAATCAGCCCCAGCATTTT
J gene: TRBJ1-1; clone size: -; V gene: TRBV11-2; D gene: -; CDR3 protein: CASSLGTANTEAFF; CDR3 DNA: TGTGCCAGCAGCTTAGGGACAGCGAACACTGAAGCTTTCTTT
J gene: TRBJ2-5; clone size: few; V gene: TRBV2; D gene: -; CDR3 protein: CASSGDRREETQYF; CDR3 DNA: TGTGCCAGCAGTGGCGACAGGCGGGAAGAGACCCAGTACTTC
J gene: TRBJ1-2; clone size: -; V gene: TRBV2; D gene: TRBD1; CDR3 protein: CASREQGEINYGYTF; CDR3 DNA: TGTGCCAGCAGAGAACAGGGGGAGATAAACTATGGCTACACCTTC
J gene: TRBJ2-7; clone size: -; V gene: TRBV10-3; D gene: -; CDR3 protein: CANSRDRGYEQYF; CDR3 DNA: TGTGCCAACTCTAGAGACAGAGGCTACGAGCAGTACTTC
J gene: TRBJ1-2; clone size: -; V gene: TRBV10-3; D gene: TRBD1; CDR3 protein: CAIRGTEYGYTF; CDR3 DNA: TGTGCCATCAGAGGGACAGAGTATGGCTACACCTTC
J gene: TRBJ2-3; clone size: -; V gene: TRBV13; D gene: TRBD2; CDR3 protein: CASSPTGTSGTDTQYF; CDR3 DNA: TGTGCCAGCAGCCCCACCGGGACTAGCGGCACAGATACGCAGTATTTT
J gene: TRBJ2-7; clone size: -; V gene: TRBV3-1/TRBV3-2; D gene: -; CDR3 protein: CASSQQGSYEQYF; CDR3 DNA: TGTGCCAGCAGCCAACAGGGTTCCTACGAGCAGTACTTC
J gene: TRBJ1-1; clone size: -; V gene: TRBV19; D gene: -; CDR3 protein: CASRITTGNTEAFF; CDR3 DNA: TGTGCCAGTAGAATAACGACAGGTAACACTGAAGCTTTCTTT
J gene: TRBJ1-2; clone size: -; V gene: TRBV5-4; D gene: -; CDR3 protein: CASSLPGVSYGYTF; CDR3 DNA: TGTGCCAGCAGCCTGCCAGGGGTTTCCTATGGCTACACCTTC